A single sample is the source of the 4 T cell receptor beta chains below, sequenced in a study of blood T cell repertoires in COVID-19. Here immunoSEQ multiplex PCR was the method, and the copy in TCRdb shows in-frame clones only, minus some. The sample has tens of thousands of clones; 70% to 90% are singletons. Sequencing input: peripheral blood. These receptors were obtained from a woman over 75 with acute or convalescent COVID-19.

This chain joins TRBV5-6 and TRBJ1-2; D is uncertain. This CDR3 region has 13 residues. The V gene lost 1 base and the J gene lost 2 bases, with 6 bases spanning the gap. Germline V gene data show CDR1 as SGHDT and CDR2 as YYEEEE. The DNA of the CDR3 is TGTGCCAGCAGCTTGAATCAGAACTATGGCTACACCTTC. Amino acid sequence: CASSLNQNYGYTF.

In DNA form, the CDR3 reads TGTGCCAGCAGTTTGTGGGGGGGGCTTGGAACAGATACGCAGTATTTT. Protein product: CASSLWGGLGTDTQYF. The chain is built from TRBV6-2 or TRBV6-3 and TRBJ2-3, with D tentatively TRBD2 (7 bases). CDR1 MNHEY and CDR2 SVGEGT come from the germline V gene. This CDR3 spans 16 amino acids. Trimming took 4 bases from V and 3 from J, leaving 17 bases between them.

This chain connects TRBV6-2 or TRBV6-3 to TRBJ1-1; perhaps TRBD1 as D (6 bases). Germline V CDR1 and CDR2: MNHEY, SVGEGT. The CDR3 length is 14 residues. The germline V and J ends were trimmed by 6 bases and 1 base, with 12 bases remaining between them. The CDR3 region is CASSPRGANTEAFF. CDR3 nucleotides: TGTGCCAGCAGCCCCCGGGGGGCGAACACTGAAGCTTTCTTT.

The CDR3 region is CATGTGGSYGYTF. Here the CDR3 DNA reads TGTGCCACCGGGACAGGGGGCTCCTATGGCTACACCTTC. V gene TRBV15 combines with J gene TRBJ1-2, with TRBD1 identical over 12 bases. The V gene end was trimmed by 8 bases and the J gene end by 4 bases; junction bases not matched to a gene: 2. This CDR3 contains 13 residues. Germline assignment: CDR1 LNHNV and CDR2 YYDKDF (reference sequence).